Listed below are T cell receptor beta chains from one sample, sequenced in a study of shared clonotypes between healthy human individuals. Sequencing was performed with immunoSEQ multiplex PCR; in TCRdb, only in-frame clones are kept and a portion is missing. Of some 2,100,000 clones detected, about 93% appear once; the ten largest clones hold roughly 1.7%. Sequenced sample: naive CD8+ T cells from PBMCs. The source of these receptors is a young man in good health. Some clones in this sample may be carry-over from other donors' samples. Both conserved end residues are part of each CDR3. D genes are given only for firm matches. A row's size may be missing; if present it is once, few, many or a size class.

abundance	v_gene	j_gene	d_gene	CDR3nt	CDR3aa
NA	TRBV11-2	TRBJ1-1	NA	TGTGCCAGCAGCTGGCACCCGAAGCGTATGAACACTGAAGCTTTCTTT	CASSWHPKRMNTEAFF
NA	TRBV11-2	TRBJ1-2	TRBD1	TGTGCCAGCAGCGCTACAGGGGATGGCTACACCTTC	CASSATGDGYTF
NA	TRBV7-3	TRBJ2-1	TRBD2	TGTGCCAGCAGCCCACACCCCGCCGGGGCTAGCGGGAGCCAGGGTGAGCAGTTCTTC	CASSPHPAGASGSQGEQFF
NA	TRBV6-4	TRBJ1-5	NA	TGTGCCAGCAGTGACGGGTGGGTAGGGGTTGGGCAGCCCCAGCATTTT	CASSDGWVGVGQPQHF
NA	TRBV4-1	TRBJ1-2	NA	TGCGCCAGCAGCCAAGCCCCGGGTAAACATAATGGCTACACCTTC	CASSQAPGKHNGYTF
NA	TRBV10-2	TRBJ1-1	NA	TGCGCCAGCAGTTATTCAGGGGAGGACACTGAAGCTTTCTTT	CASSYSGEDTEAFF
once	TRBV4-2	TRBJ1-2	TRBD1	TGTGCCAGCAGTCCAACGACAGGGGGCGCCTATGGCTACACCTTC	CASSPTTGGAYGYTF
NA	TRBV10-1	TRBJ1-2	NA	TGCGCCAGCACCCCCTCTGAGGGTGACTATGGCTACACCTTC	CASTPSEGDYGYTF
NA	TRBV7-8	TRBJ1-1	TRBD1	TGTGCCAGCAGCCCGCCGACAGGGCGCACTGAAGCTTTCTTT	CASSPPTGRTEAFF
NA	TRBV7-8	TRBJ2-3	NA	TGTGCCAGCAGCCCAATAATCTCTAGCACAGATACGCAGTATTTT	CASSPIISSTDTQYF
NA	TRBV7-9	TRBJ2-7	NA	TGTGCCAGCAGCTACCCCGCGACAACGCAGTCCTACGAGCAGTACTTC	CASSYPATTQSYEQYF
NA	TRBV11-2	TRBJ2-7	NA	TGTGCCAGCAGCTCCTGGCAACCCTCCTACGAGCAGTACTTC	CASSSWQPSYEQYF
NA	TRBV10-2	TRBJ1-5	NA	TGCGCCAGCAGTGATAGCAATCAGCCCCAGCATTTT	CASSDSNQPQHF
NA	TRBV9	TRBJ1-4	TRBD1	TGTGCCAGCAGCTCCGGGACAGGGGGCGAAAAACTGTTTTTT	CASSSGTGGEKLFF
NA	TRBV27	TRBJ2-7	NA	TGTGCCAGCAGTGCCCCAGGGGTTCCCCACGAGCAGTACTTC	CASSAPGVPHEQYF